These 13 T cell receptor beta chains originate from one sample sequenced in a study of OX40 agonist ivuxolimab in advanced cancers. Assay: immunoSEQ multiplex PCR; the TCRdb copy retains only in-frame clones and omits some. The sample includes approximately 57,000 clones, approximately 78% of them seen just once. Sequences were derived from CD4+ or CD8+ T cells sorted from blood, sampled in a trial of the OX40 agonist ivuxolimab. Source of these receptors: an adult with an advanced solid tumor such as melanoma, head and neck, liver or kidney cancer.

The genes are TRBV6-1 and TRBJ1-2; 8 nucleotides agree with TRBD1. The V segment lost 1 base and the J segment 8 bases; nucleotides outside the gene matches: 9. From germline, CDR1 is MNHNS and CDR2 SASEGT. The CDR3 extends over 15 amino acids. Here the CDR3 DNA reads TGTGCCAGCAGTGAAGTAGGAGGACAGGGTGGCGGCTACACCTTC. This sequence encodes CASSEVGGQGGGYTF.

The table lists this clone with a count of one. This chain connects TRBV28 to TRBJ1-6, with 8 bases matching TRBD1. This CDR3 is 13 amino acids long. V lost 4 bases, J lost 11 bases, and 4 bases stayed unmatched. The germline V gene has CDR1 MDHEN and CDR2 SYDVKM. The CDR3 here is CASSYRGSTPLHF. The DNA of the CDR3 is TGTGCCAGCAGTTACAGGGGGAGCACACCCCTCCACTTT.

This clone came up once. This chain's CDR3 is CASRGSGTGELFF. The CDR3 nucleotides are TGCGCCAGCAGGGGTTCGGGGACCGGGGAGCTGTTTTTT. The chain carries TRBV10-1 and TRBJ2-2, with D possibly being TRBD2 (5 bases). Germline V CDR1 and CDR2: WNHNN, SYGVQD (reference sequence). V was pared by 6 bases and J by 5 bases, with 10 bases between. This CDR3 has 13 amino acids.

V usage is TRBV5-4 and J usage is TRBJ2-2; 9 nucleotides align to TRBD1. In germline, CDR1 is SGHNT, CDR2 YYREEE (reference sequence). V was pared by 0 bases and J by 3 bases, with 3 bases of the junction left unmatched. CDR3 length: 16 residues. The DNA for the CDR3 is TGTGCCAGCAGCTTGGCCACAGGGGGCCACACCGGGGAGCTGTTTTTT. Protein sequence: CASSLATGGHTGELFF. The whole variable domain, remainder taken from reference TRBV5-4 and TRBJ2-2, is ETGVTQSPTHLIKTRGQQVTLRCSSQSGHNTVSWYQQALGQGPQFIFQYYREEENGRGNFPPRFSGLQFPNYSSELNVNALELDDSALYLCASSLATGGHTGELFFGEGSRLTVL.

The chain joins TRBV5-5 to TRBJ2-3; 7 bases are a match to TRBD2. The CDR3 loop spans 15 amino acids. The J segment lost 5 bases and the V segment lost 2 bases, leaving 8 bases of the junction unmatched. Germline loops: CDR1 SGHKS, CDR2 YYEKEE (reference sequence). CDR3 bases: TGTGCCAGCAGCTTCCCTAGCGGTCTGGGAGATACGCAGTATTTT. It specifies CASSFPSGLGDTQYF.

The rearrangement joins TRBV2 to TRBJ2-3; D might be TRBD2 (6 bases). Trimming shortened V by 5 bases and J by 5 bases, and 17 bases separated the two germline ends. Germline lookup yields CDR1 SNHLY and CDR2 FYNNEI. This CDR3 region has 15 residues. CDR3 residues: CASSSGRDFGDTQYF. The CDR3 nucleotides are TGTGCCAGCAGTTCCGGGCGGGATTTTGGAGATACGCAGTATTTT.

The chain uses TRBV11-3 and TRBJ1-2, with D perhaps matching TRBD1 (5 bases). CDR1 is SGHNT and CDR2 is YENEEA in the germline V gene. The CDR3 consists of 15 residues. The ends were cut back, 0 bases at V and 6 bases at J, with 14 bases in the middle. The chain's CDR3 is CASSLDGVADNGYTF. CDR3 DNA sequence: TGTGCCAGCAGCTTAGATGGGGTTGCGGACAATGGCTACACCTTC. Based on the CDR3 plus reference TRBV11-3 and TRBJ1-2, the full variable domain is EAGVVQSPRYKIIEKKQPVAFWCNPISGHNTLYWYLQNLGQGPELLIRYENEEAVDDSQLPKDRFSAERLKGVDSTLKIQPAELGDSAVYLCASSLDGVADNGYTFGSGTRLTVV.

The chain joins TRBV6-1 to TRBJ2-5; the match to TRBD2 covers 12 bases. The CDR3 loop spans 14 amino acids. CDR1 is MNHNS, CDR2 SASEGT, per germline. Germline trimming cut 8 bases from V and 5 bases from J; bases unmatched to any gene: 6. Here the CDR3 reads CASSGLAGGETQYF. The CDR3 DNA reads TGTGCCAGCTCGGGCCTAGCGGGGGGGGAGACCCAGTACTTC.

The genes are TRBV6-4 and TRBJ2-2; a possible D gene is TRBD2 (6 bases). Trimming left V 2 bases short and J 7 bases short, with 11 bases between. The CDR3 has 14 amino acids. In germline, CDR1 is MRHNA, CDR2 SNTAGT. The CDR3 nucleotides read TGTGCCAGCAGTGACGCCCCCGGGGGCGGGGAGCTGTTTTTT. Translating gives CASSDAPGGGELFF.

V usage is TRBV6-1 and J usage is TRBJ2-2, with D perhaps TRBD1 (6 bases). The V end lost 6 bases, the J end lost 4 bases, and 12 bases lay between the germline ends. CDR3 length: 14 amino acids. Germline V gene lookup returns CDR1 MNHNS and CDR2 SASEGT. CDR3 sequence (DNA): TGTGCCAGCAGGATCGACAGGACCACCGGGGAGCTGTTTTTT. Its translation: CASRIDRTTGELFF.

This clone has a handful of counts. J is TRBJ1-2 and V is TRBV9; no reliable D call. The ends were cut back, 4 bases at V and 7 bases at J, with 8 bases in the middle. The CDR3 has 11 amino acids. The V gene's germline CDR1 is SGDLS and CDR2 YYNGEE. The CDR3 sequence is CASSNSGGYTF. The CDR3 DNA reads TGTGCCAGCAGCAACTCTGGTGGCTACACCTTC.

CDR3 coding DNA: TGTGCCAGCAGCGTTAGCGGGGGGGAAAACATTCAGTACTTC. It translates to CASSVSGGENIQYF. The genes are TRBV5-6 and TRBJ2-4; 11 bases agree with TRBD2. Per the germline V gene, CDR1 is SGHDT and CDR2 is YYEEEE. V lost 4 bases, J lost 5 bases, and 2 bases stayed unmatched. The CDR3 runs 14 residues.

The genes are TRBV9 and TRBJ2-7; TRBD1 might be the D (6 bases). V lost 6 bases, J lost 6 bases, and 19 bases lay in between. Germline CDR1 reads SGDLS; CDR2 reads YYNGEE. This CDR3 region has 14 residues. Written as DNA, the CDR3 is TGTGCCAGCACCCGAACAGGGATTGTAGGCGAGCAGTACTTC. It encodes CASTRTGIVGEQYF.